Here is one TCR beta chain with its context. Mismatch with germline at one junction end may stem from a read error. This record comes from a study of long-term antiretroviral therapy in people with HIV. The libraries were made with immunoSEQ v3.0 at survey level. Each sample aimed for roughly 35,000-50,000 sequenced T-cell genomes. Generated by immunoSEQ multiplex PCR, the TCRdb table keeps only in-frame clones and is missing some. The sample consists of around 30,000 clones, 93% of them appearing once. In germline, CDR1 is LGHNA, CDR2 YSLEER. The CDR3 covers 14 residues. This TCR came from a man aged 35-49 years with HIV. This sample comprised unsorted PBMCs, obtained 6.2 years after starting antiretroviral therapy. The rearrangement uses TRBV4-3 and TRBJ2-2; D is uncertain. CDR3 residues: CASSPQHYTRELFF. The CDR3 nucleotides read TGCGCCAGCAGCCCCCAACATTACACCAGGGAGCTGTTTTTT.